A single sample gave rise to the 28 T cell receptor beta chains below, sequenced in a study of cytomegalovirus exposure and HLA in healthy donors. PCR was performed using 60 Vbeta and 13 Jbeta primers. TCRdb's copy holds only in-frame clones and misses some; the assay was immunoSEQ multiplex PCR. The repertoire holds about 120,000 clones, about 81% seen once, with more than 1.5% in the top ten. Material for sequencing was PBMCs. These receptors all stem from a man in his forties or fifties in good health and CMV-seronegative.

V gene TRBV4-3 combines with J gene TRBJ2-7; tentatively, D is TRBD1 (5 bases). CDR3 length: 16 amino acids. Trimming removed 1 base at V and 0 bases at J, with 13 bases between. CDR1 is LGHNA, CDR2 YSLEER, per germline. CDR3 bases: TGCGCCAGCAGCCAAGCCGCAGGGATCAGCTCCTACGAGCAGTACTTC. Translation gives CASSQAAGISSYEQYF.

This clone occurred once. V is TRBV9 and J is TRBJ1-1; possible D gene TRBD1, 6 bases. V was pared by 0 bases and J by 5 bases, with 20 bases between. Germline CDR1 SGDLS, CDR2 YYNGEE. The CDR3 loop spans 17 amino acids. The CDR3 DNA is TGTGCCAGCAGCGTAGCCCCAGACGTCGACAGGCGGACTGAAGCTTTCTTT. This sequence encodes CASSVAPDVDRRTEAFF.

This chain links TRBV10-3 with TRBJ2-1; 10 bases are shared with TRBD2. The V gene end was trimmed by 7 bases and the J gene end by 5 bases; junction bases not matched to a gene: 5. This CDR3 is 14 amino acids long. CDR1 is ENHRY and CDR2 is SYGVKD in the germline V gene. CDR3 loop: CAIKFSGGDNEQFF. Written as DNA, the CDR3 is TGTGCCATCAAATTCAGCGGGGGGGACAATGAGCAGTTCTTC.

This clone showed up just a few times. The genes are TRBV6-5 and TRBJ1-4; D might be TRBD1 (5 bases). The germline V gene has CDR1 MNHEY and CDR2 SVGAGI. CDR3 length equals 16 residues. V gave up 2 bases and J gave up 0 bases, with 10 bases separating them. The CDR3 region has the DNA TGTGCCAGCAGTTACGACAGACTTACAACTAATGAAAAACTGTTTTTT. Translated, it gives CASSYDRLTTNEKLFF.

CDR3 bases: TGCGCCAGCAGCCGGCGGCAGCCTAATGAAAAACTGTTTTTT. Translation gives CASSRRQPNEKLFF. This rearrangement joins TRBV5-1 to TRBJ1-4, with D unclear. Trimming removed 4 bases at V and 3 bases at J, with 10 bases between. The CDR3 consists of 14 residues. Germline CDR1 reads SGHRS; CDR2 reads YFSETQ.

V is TRBV7-6 and J is TRBJ2-7, with 9 bases matching TRBD1. Germline CDR1 is SGHVS and CDR2 is FNYEAQ. CDR3 length equals 13 residues. Unmatched junction bases numbered 5, after V lost 5 bases and J lost 6 bases. The CDR3 DNA is TGTGCCAGCAGCCGGGACAGGGCTGGCGAGCAGTACTTC. This sequence encodes CASSRDRAGEQYF.

The J gene is TRBJ2-1, the V gene TRBV13, with a possible D match to TRBD2 (5 bases). With 6 bases removed from V and 0 bases from J, the gap between germline ends came to 15 bases. Germline CDR1 PRHDT, CDR2 FYEKMQ (reference sequence). CDR3 size: 16 residues. As DNA, the CDR3 is TGTGCCAGCAGACCGCCGGGGTGGAGCTCCTACAATGAGCAGTTCTTC. Its translation is CASRPPGWSSYNEQFF.

This chain links TRBV6-5 with TRBJ2-2; unclear D gene. The CDR3 has 14 amino acids. The germline gives CDR1 MNHEY, CDR2 SVGAGI. Between the trimmed V and J ends, which lost 3 bases and 1 base, there was a span of 6 bases. CDR3 residues: CASSYTRNTGELFF. The CDR3 coding sequence is TGTGCCAGCAGTTATACGAGGAACACCGGGGAGCTGTTTTTT.

The J gene is TRBJ1-4, the V gene TRBV27; D is possibly TRBD1 (5 bases). Trimming left V 1 base short and J 8 bases short, with 14 bases between. The CDR3 is 15 amino acids. Germline assignment: CDR1 MNHEY and CDR2 SMNVEV (reference sequence). CDR3 coding DNA: TGTGCCAGCAGTTTATATCCCGCTAAGGGGGAAAAACTGTTTTTT. It translates to CASSLYPAKGEKLFF. The whole variable domain, filled in from reference TRBV27 and TRBJ1-4, reads EAQVTQNPRYLITVTGKKLTVTCSQNMNHEYMSWYRQDPGLGLRQIYYSMNVEVTDKGDVPEGYKVSRKEKRNFPLILESPSPNQTSLYFCASSLYPAKGEKLFFGSGTQLSVL.

The chain links TRBV19 to TRBJ1-2; D possibly corresponds to TRBD1 (5 bases). The CDR3 length is 13 residues. The germline V gene encodes CDR1 LNHDA and CDR2 SQIVND (reference sequence). Deletions cut 4 bases from V and 5 bases from J, with 11 bases between. The CDR3, as DNA: TGTGCCAGTAGTAGTCGGGGGAATTATGGCTACACCTTC. Protein sequence: CASSSRGNYGYTF.

Only a few counts were recorded for this clone. The rearrangement uses TRBV7-2 and TRBJ1-6; 7 nucleotides align to TRBD1. CDR3 size: 17 residues. J was trimmed by 2 bases and V by 4 bases; bases with no gene match: 8. Germline V gives CDR1 SGHTA, CDR2 FQGNSA. CDR3 region: CASSSSVGQAYNSPLHF. CDR3 in DNA: TGTGCCAGCAGCTCATCCGTCGGACAGGCCTATAATTCACCCCTCCACTTT.

V gene TRBV5-1 combines with J gene TRBJ1-1; 8 bases map to TRBD1. Germline CDR1 is SGHRS and CDR2 is YFSETQ. After removal of 4 bases from V and 6 bases from J, the junction contained 11 bases not matched to a gene. The CDR3 consists of 15 residues. The CDR3 protein is CASSISQGVGAEAFF. The CDR3 DNA follows: TGCGCCAGCAGCATCTCACAGGGGGTTGGAGCTGAAGCTTTCTTT.

The chain carries TRBV7-2 and TRBJ1-2, with unresolved D. Trimming left V 1 base short and J 4 bases short, with 7 bases between. Germline assignment: CDR1 SGHTA and CDR2 FQGNSA. The CDR3 contains 13 residues. The CDR3 loop is CASSLGAGYGYTF. CDR3 DNA: TGTGCCAGCAGCTTAGGAGCAGGCTATGGCTACACCTTC.

The chain joins TRBV7-9 to TRBJ1-1, with 7 bases matching TRBD1. Trimming removed 2 bases from V and 4 bases from J; junction bases left unmatched: 4. This CDR3 spans 14 amino acids. Germline loops: CDR1 SEHNR, CDR2 FQNEAQ (reference sequence). CDR3 in amino acids: CASSLQGVITEAFF. CDR3 coding DNA: TGTGCCAGCAGCTTACAGGGGGTCATCACTGAAGCTTTCTTT.

This clone appeared a few times. The V and J genes are TRBV4-3 and TRBJ2-5, with a weak D call TRBD2 (7 bases). The CDR3 spans 16 residues. The germline V gene encodes CDR1 LGHNA and CDR2 YSLEER. Trimming left V 0 bases short and J 8 bases short, with 19 bases between. Here the CDR3 DNA reads TGCGCCAGCAGCCAAGATCACGGGGGGACAAAGAGAACCCAGTACTTC. Translation: CASSQDHGGTKRTQYF.

This chain uses TRBV6-1 with TRBJ1-2; D might be TRBD1 (6 bases). V was clipped by 1 base and J by 8 bases, with 11 bases between them. The germline V gene encodes CDR1 MNHNS and CDR2 SASEGT. CDR3 size: 13 residues. The CDR3 DNA reads TGTGCCAGCAGTGAAGTCAGGGGTGAGGGCTACACCTTC. Translating gives CASSEVRGEGYTF.

This chain connects TRBV28 to TRBJ2-7; TRBD2 matches at 10 bases. The CDR3 length is 15 residues. J gave up 5 bases and V 2 bases, and 6 bases lay outside the gene matches. CDR1 MDHEN and CDR2 SYDVKM come from the germline V gene. In DNA, the CDR3 is TGTGCCAGCAGTTTACCTCCTAGCGGGAGTGACGAGCAGTACTTC. It encodes CASSLPPSGSDEQYF.

The genes are TRBV13 and TRBJ2-3, with D maybe TRBD1 (5 bases). The V gene lost 5 bases and the J gene lost 7 bases, with 16 bases spanning the gap. CDR3 length: 14 amino acids. Germline loops: CDR1 PRHDT, CDR2 FYEKMQ (reference sequence). The CDR3 coding sequence is TGTGCCAGCAGCGTTACCAGATACAGGAATACGCAGTATTTT. It encodes CASSVTRYRNTQYF.

The V gene is TRBV5-6, the J gene TRBJ2-7, with a tentative D call TRBD1 (5 bases). The CDR3 spans 12 residues. With 4 bases removed from V and 4 bases from J, the gap between germline ends came to 9 bases. In germline, CDR1 is SGHDT, CDR2 YYEEEE. This CDR3 reads CASSIDRYEQYF. Here the CDR3 DNA reads TGTGCCAGCAGCATCGACAGATACGAGCAGTACTTC.

This clone was counted a few times. The V and J genes are TRBV7-2 and TRBJ2-1, with D perhaps TRBD1 (6 bases). This CDR3 comprises 14 residues. With 8 bases removed from V and 12 bases from J, the gap between germline ends came to 23 bases. The germline V gene encodes CDR1 SGHTA and CDR2 FQGNSA. CDR3 sequence reads: CASSGHRFRGAQFF. For the CDR3, the DNA is TGTGCCAGCTCGGGACACCGATTCAGGGGTGCGCAGTTCTTC.

J is TRBJ2-7 and V is TRBV5-6, with D possibly matching TRBD2 (6 bases). Germline loops: CDR1 SGHDT, CDR2 YYEEEE. CDR3 length equals 13 residues. V lost 5 bases to trimming and J lost 0 bases, with 9 bases between them. The CDR3 sequence: CASRTGVSYEQYF. The CDR3 bases are TGTGCCAGCAGGACGGGAGTCTCCTACGAGCAGTACTTC.

This chain links TRBV5-4 with TRBJ2-7; 11 positions match TRBD2. J gave up 1 base and V 4 bases, and 7 bases lay outside the gene matches. The germline V gene encodes CDR1 SGHNT and CDR2 YYREEE (reference sequence). The CDR3 extends over 16 amino acids. Here the CDR3 reads CASSLDGTSGSYEQYF. CDR3 bases: TGTGCCAGCAGCCTTGACGGGACTAGCGGATCCTACGAGCAGTACTTC.

This clone has only a few counts. The chain links TRBV7-2 to TRBJ1-5; maybe TRBD1 (5 bases). This CDR3 is built from 15 residues. The V gene's germline CDR1 is SGHTA and CDR2 FQGNSA. V was clipped by 1 base and J by 6 bases, with 13 bases between them. DNA of the CDR3: TGTGCCAGCAGCTTAGATTCAGGGATGGGTCAGCCCCAGCATTTT. This translates into CASSLDSGMGQPQHF.

In its sample, this clone was seen once. The CDR3: CASSRRQTYNEQFF. CDR3 nucleotides: TGTGCCAGTTCGCGGAGGCAAACCTACAATGAGCAGTTCTTC. The chain has TRBV19 and TRBJ2-1; a weak D match, TRBD2 (5 bases). The CDR3 extends over 14 amino acids. V lost 8 bases to trimming and J lost 2 bases, with 13 bases between them. CDR1 is LNHDA, CDR2 SQIVND, per germline (reference sequence).

This chain joins TRBV9 and TRBJ2-5; D unresolved. Germline V lookup: CDR1 SGDLS, CDR2 YYNGEE. CDR3 length: 13 amino acids. The ends were cut back, 5 bases at V and 5 bases at J, with 13 bases in the middle. The CDR3 DNA reads TGTGCCAGCAGACCGGATGGAGTTGAGACCCAGTACTTC. This encodes CASRPDGVETQYF.

The CDR3 DNA reads TGTGCCAGCTTTAGACGGGGGACCTACAATGAGCAGTTCTTC. It codes for CASFRRGTYNEQFF. The rearrangement joins TRBV5-6 to TRBJ2-1; D is perhaps TRBD2 (6 bases). Germline CDR1 is SGHDT and CDR2 is YYEEEE. This CDR3 has 14 amino acids. Trimming left V 7 bases short and J 2 bases short, with 13 bases between. The full variable domain, rest sourced from reference TRBV5-6 and TRBJ2-1, is DAGVTQSPTHLIKTRGQQVTLRCSPKSGHDTVSWYQQALGQGPQFIFQYYEEEERQRGNFPDRFSGHQFPNYSSELNVNALLLGDSALYLCASFRRGTYNEQFFGPGTRLTVL.

This clone was seen only a few times. The chain employs TRBV19 and TRBJ1-5, with D uncertain. CDR3 size: 14 residues. V was shortened by 3 bases and J by 2 bases, with 8 bases between the two germline ends. The germline V gene encodes CDR1 LNHDA and CDR2 SQIVND (reference sequence). The DNA for the CDR3 is TGTGCCAGTAGTATCAGCGGTCGCAATCAGCCCCAGCATTTT. It codes for CASSISGRNQPQHF.

This clone was observed a few times. V usage is TRBV10-2 and J usage is TRBJ1-5, with 7 bases lining up with TRBD1. J was trimmed by 1 base and V by 7 bases; bases with no gene match: 4. Germline-derived CDR1 and CDR2 are WSHSY and SAAADI. The CDR3 length is 14 residues. The CDR3 sequence is CASTDRASNQPQHF. The CDR3 nucleotides read TGCGCCAGCACTGACAGGGCCAGCAATCAGCCCCAGCATTTT.